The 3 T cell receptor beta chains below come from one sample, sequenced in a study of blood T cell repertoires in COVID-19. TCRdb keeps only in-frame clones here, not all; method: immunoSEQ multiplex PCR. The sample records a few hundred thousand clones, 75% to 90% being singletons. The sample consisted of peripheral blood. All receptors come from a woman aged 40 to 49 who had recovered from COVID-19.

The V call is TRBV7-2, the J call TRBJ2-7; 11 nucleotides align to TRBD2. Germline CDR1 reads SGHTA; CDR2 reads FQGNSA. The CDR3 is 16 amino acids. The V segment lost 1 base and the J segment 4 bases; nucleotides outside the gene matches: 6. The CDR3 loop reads CASSLGPGTSGYEQYF. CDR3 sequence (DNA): TGTGCCAGCAGCTTAGGTCCCGGGACTAGCGGATACGAGCAGTACTTC.

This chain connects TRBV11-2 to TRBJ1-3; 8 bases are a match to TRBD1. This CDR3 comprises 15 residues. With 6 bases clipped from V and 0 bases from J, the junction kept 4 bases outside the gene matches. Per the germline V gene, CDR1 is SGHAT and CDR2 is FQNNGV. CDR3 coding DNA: TGTGCCAGCAGGGACAGGGCGGACTCTGGAAACACCATATATTTT. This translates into CASRDRADSGNTIYF.

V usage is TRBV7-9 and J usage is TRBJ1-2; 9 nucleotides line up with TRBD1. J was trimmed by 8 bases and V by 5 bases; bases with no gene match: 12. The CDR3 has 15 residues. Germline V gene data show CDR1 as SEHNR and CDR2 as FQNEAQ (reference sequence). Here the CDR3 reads CASSANHAGTGGYTF. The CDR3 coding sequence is TGTGCCAGCAGCGCCAACCACGCCGGGACAGGGGGCTACACCTTC.